A selection of T cell receptor beta chains follows, all from one sample in a study of OX40 agonist ivuxolimab in advanced cancers. Generated by immunoSEQ multiplex PCR, the TCRdb table keeps only in-frame clones and is missing some. The data show about 7,700 clones, with 70% to 80% seen just once and 35% to 40% held by the top ten. Sequencing used CD4+ or CD8+ T cells sorted from blood, obtained in a trial of the OX40 agonist ivuxolimab. The origin of the receptors is an adult with an advanced solid tumor such as melanoma, head and neck, liver or kidney cancer. The CDR3 runs from the conserved cysteine through the conserved F or W. Fields, in order: J gene, V gene, CDR3 protein.

J: TRBJ2-2; V: TRBV2; CDR3: CASSDPRDRGNTGELFF
J: TRBJ1-2; V: TRBV15; CDR3: CATSRAGQNYGYTF
J: TRBJ2-7; V: TRBV7-9; CDR3: CASSLGGGRAHEQYF
J: TRBJ2-3; V: TRBV4-3; CDR3: CASSQENFLGGMNTDTQYF
J: TRBJ1-3; V: TRBV14; CDR3: CASSQENVGGNTIYF
J: TRBJ1-1; V: TRBV6-4; CDR3: CASIIRGGSTEAFF
J: TRBJ1-2; V: TRBV28; CDR3: CASSPGQGAYGYTF
J: TRBJ2-7; V: TRBV6-6; CDR3: CASSYGQGGDEQYF
J: TRBJ2-5; V: TRBV14; CDR3: CASSQVRFTLTNHQETQYF
J: TRBJ1-3; V: TRBV7-2; CDR3: CASSSDRDPGNTIYF
J: TRBJ2-7; V: TRBV20-1; CDR3: CSARRGYEQYF
J: TRBJ2-7; V: TRBV21-1; CDR3: CASSKKAVLAGTGTHEQYF
J: TRBJ1-3; V: TRBV27; CDR3: CASSLERVSSGNTIYF